This TCR beta chain was sequenced for a study of blood T cell repertoires in COVID-19. Germline CDR1 and CDR2: MNHEY and SVGAGI. Losses at the gene ends were 6 bases for V and 5 bases for J; bases not matched to a gene: 6. The CDR3 spans 14 residues. The table came from immunoSEQ multiplex PCR; TCRdb's copy has only in-frame clones and leaves some out. The data contain tens of thousands of clones, 80% to 85% of them singletons. The chain uses TRBV6-5 and TRBJ1-1; 10 nucleotides line up with TRBD1. This TCR was sampled from a man between 60 and 75 years old with acute or convalescent COVID-19. Sequenced material: peripheral blood. CDR3 amino acids: CASSMGQGRTEAFF. Written as DNA, the CDR3 is TGTGCCAGCAGCATGGGACAGGGGAGAACTGAAGCTTTCTTT.